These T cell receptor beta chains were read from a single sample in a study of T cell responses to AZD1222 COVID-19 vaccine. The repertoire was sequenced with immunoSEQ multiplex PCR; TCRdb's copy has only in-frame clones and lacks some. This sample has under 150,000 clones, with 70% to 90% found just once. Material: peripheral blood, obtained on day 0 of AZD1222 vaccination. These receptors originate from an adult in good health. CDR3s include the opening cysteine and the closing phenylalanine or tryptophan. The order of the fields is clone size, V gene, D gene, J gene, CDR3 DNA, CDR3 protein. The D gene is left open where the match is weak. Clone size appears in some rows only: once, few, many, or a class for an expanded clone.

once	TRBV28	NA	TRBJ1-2	TGTGCCAGCAGCAAGTTCGGACAGATAAAAGCTAACTATGGCTACACCTTC	CASSKFGQIKANYGYTF
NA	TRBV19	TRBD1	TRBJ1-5	TGTGCCAGTAGTTCGACAGGGAGAGGGAGCAATCAGCCCCAGCATTTT	CASSSTGRGSNQPQHF
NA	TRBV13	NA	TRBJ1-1	TGTGCCAGCAGCTTAGGCGCGATCTTTGGGGCAGGGGCCCCGGTCACTGAAGCTTTCTTT	CASSLGAIFGAGAPVTEAFF
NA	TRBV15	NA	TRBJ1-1	TGTGCCACCAGTCCTGAGGCAGTGAACACTGAAGCTTTCTTT	CATSPEAVNTEAFF
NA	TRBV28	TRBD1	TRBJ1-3	TGTGCCAGCAGTCTGGACAGGGGGTCTCCCATATATTTT	CASSLDRGSPIYF
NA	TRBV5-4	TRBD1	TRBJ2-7	TGTGCCAGCAGCTCGGCGACAGGGAGCTCCTACGAGCAGTACTTC	CASSSATGSSYEQYF
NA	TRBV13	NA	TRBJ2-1	TGTGCCAGCAGCTTAGAACTGGAAAACTACAATGAGCAGTTCTTC	CASSLELENYNEQFF
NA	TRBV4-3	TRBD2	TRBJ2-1	TGCGCCAGCAGCCAATCGGGACTAGCAGACAATGAGCAGTTCTTC	CASSQSGLADNEQFF
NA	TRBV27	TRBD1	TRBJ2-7	TGTGCCAGCAGTTTCACGGGGACAGAGACCCGCGACGAGCAGTACTTC	CASSFTGTETRDEQYF
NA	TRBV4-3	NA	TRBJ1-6	TGCGCCAGCAGCCAAGATGAGGCGTATAATTCACCCCTCCACTTT	CASSQDEAYNSPLHF
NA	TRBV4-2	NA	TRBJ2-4	TGTGCCAGCAGCCCCTCTATCAACATTCAGTACTTC	CASSPSINIQYF
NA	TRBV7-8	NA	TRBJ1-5	TGTGCCAGCAGCTTACAGGGCAGGGCGAGTCTGCAGCCCCAGCATTTT	CASSLQGRASLQPQHF
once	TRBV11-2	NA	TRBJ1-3	TGTGCCAGCAGCTTAGGTGGCAGGGCATCCGGAAACACCATATATTTT	CASSLGGRASGNTIYF
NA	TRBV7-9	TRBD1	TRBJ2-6	TGTGCCAGCAGCCCGGGACAGGGAGGATGGTCTGGGGCCAACGTCCTGACTTTC	CASSPGQGGWSGANVLTF
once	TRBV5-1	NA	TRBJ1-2	TGCGCCAGCAACCCCTCGGGGGCTAACTATGGCTACACCTTC	CASNPSGANYGYTF
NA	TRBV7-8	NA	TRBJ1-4	TGTGCCAGCAGCTTAAGTCCCTTAAGCGACGAAAAACTGTTTTTT	CASSLSPLSDEKLFF
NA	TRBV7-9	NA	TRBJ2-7	TGTGCCAGCATCTCGTCTTGGGACGAGCAGTACTTC	CASISSWDEQYF
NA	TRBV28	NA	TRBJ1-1	TGTGCCAGCAGTTATACCACAGGGCCTAACACTGAAGCTTTCTTT	CASSYTTGPNTEAFF
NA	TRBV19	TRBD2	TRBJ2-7	TGTGCCAGTAGGCCTACTAGCGGGAGGGCCGACGAGCAGTACTTC	CASRPTSGRADEQYF
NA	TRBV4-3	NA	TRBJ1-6	TGCGCCAGCAGCCAAGAGAGCTCAAATTCACCCCTCCACTTT	CASSQESSNSPLHF
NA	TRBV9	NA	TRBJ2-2	TGTGCCAGCAACGGGATCACCGGGGAGCTGTTTTTT	CASNGITGELFF
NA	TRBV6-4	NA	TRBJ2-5	TGTGCCAGCAGTAGGCGGGAACACGAGACCCAGTACTTC	CASSRREHETQYF